This entry is about one T cell receptor beta chain. Trimming pared 5 bases from V and 1 base from J, leaving 23 bases between. CDR3 length equals 19 residues. Germline lookup yields CDR1 SGHVS and CDR2 FNYEAQ. Data came from immunoSEQ multiplex PCR; TCRdb stores just in-frame clones and leaves some out. The sample records tens of thousands of clones, roughly 86% being singletons. These data originate in a study of T cell changes during pregnancy in multiple sclerosis. The clonotype was recovered from a female donor with multiple sclerosis, enrolled in a pregnancy study. Specimen: peripheral blood, collected in the first trimester of pregnancy. The chain joins TRBV7-6 to TRBJ2-2; tentatively, D is TRBD2 (7 bases). Here the CDR3 reads CASSQSQGHSGRNTGELFF. CDR3 DNA: TGTGCCAGCAGCCAGTCCCAGGGGCATAGCGGGCGGAACACCGGGGAGCTGTTTTTT.